One and the same sample provided the 4 T cell receptor beta chains below, sequenced in a study of CD8+ T cells in alopecia areata. CD4, CD8alpha, NKG2D, NKG2ACE and other markers guided sorting of pooled cutaneous lymph node cells. In each case, RNA was isolated and then reverse transcribed into cDNA as the sequencing template. Using immunoSEQ multiplex PCR, the repertoire was profiled, and TCRdb retains in-frame clones only, with some absent. The sample contains approximately 300,000 clones, none of them singletons. Sequenced: CD4+ T cells sorted from a lymph node. The receptor source for this set is a C3H/HeJ mouse with alopecia areata. For this strain, the MHC haplotype corresponds to H2-k.

This clone was observed a few times. The genes are named according to mouse. The read gets to within 4 residues of the CDR3 end, and the germline J gene fills in the rest. The gene calls are TRBV4 and TRBJ2-5, with 7 positions matching TRBD2. The CDR3 contains 13 residues. Germline V gene sequence: CDR1 LGHDT, CDR2 YNNKQL (reference sequence). V trimming: 5 bases; J trimming: 2 bases; junction bases outside the gene matches: 1. The CDR3 loop reads CASSAGGQDTQYF. The DNA read from the CDR3 is TGTGCCAGCAGCGCTGGGGGCCAAGAC.

About this clone: A much more abundant neighbour one base away suggests this may be a read error. Gene names refer to mouse genes. The CDR3 goes on 4 residues after the read ends, and that part is filled in from the germline J gene. Other DNA sequences within the sample encode an identical CDR3. The chain couples TRBV13-1 to TRBJ2-2, with 8 bases identical to TRBD2. V shed 1 base, J shed 4 bases, and the junction held 0 bases outside the gene matches. This CDR3 has 14 amino acids. From germline, CDR1 is NSHNY and CDR2 SYGAGN. The DNA read from the CDR3 is TGTGCCAGCAGTGATCTGGGGGGCACCGGG. Its protein is CASSDLGGTG. The entire CDR3 sequence reads CASSDLGGTGQLYF.

This clone was observed a few times. All gene names here are mouse names. The sequence runs out 4 residues before the end of the CDR3; the remainder is reconstructed from the germline J gene. The rearrangement joins TRBV13-3 to TRBJ2-1; possible D gene TRBD2, 5 bases. This CDR3 is 13 amino acids long. Germline loops: CDR1 NNHDY, CDR2 SYVADS. CDR3 loop: CASSDAGKTEQFF. The CDR3 bases that were read are TGTGCCAGCAGTGATGCTGGGAAAACT.

This clone has at least ten counts. Gene labels here are mouse ones. The read ends 3 residues early relative to the CDR3; the germline J gene fills the gap. The chain combines TRBV14 with TRBJ1-6; 9 nucleotides match TRBD1. TRBJ1-6 is marked as an open reading frame, function uncertain. Per germline, CDR1 SGHDT and CDR2 FRDEAV. This CDR3 is 13 amino acids long. This CDR3 is CASSSGTGLPLYF. The sequenced part of the CDR3 DNA is TGTGCCAGCAGTTCCGGGACAGGGTTGCCC.